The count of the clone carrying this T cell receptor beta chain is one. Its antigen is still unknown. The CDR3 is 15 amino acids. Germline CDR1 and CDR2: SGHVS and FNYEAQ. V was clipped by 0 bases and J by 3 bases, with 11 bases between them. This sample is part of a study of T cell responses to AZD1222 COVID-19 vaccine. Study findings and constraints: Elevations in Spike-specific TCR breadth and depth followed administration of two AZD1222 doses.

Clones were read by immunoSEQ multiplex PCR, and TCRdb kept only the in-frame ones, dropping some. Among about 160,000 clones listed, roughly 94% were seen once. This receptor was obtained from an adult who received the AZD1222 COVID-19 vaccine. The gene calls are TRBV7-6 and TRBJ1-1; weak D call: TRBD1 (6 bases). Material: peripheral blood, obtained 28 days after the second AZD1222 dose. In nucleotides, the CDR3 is TGTGCCAGCAGCTTAGCCCCGGCAGGGGACACTGAAGCTTTCTTT. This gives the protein CASSLAPAGDTEAFF.